Presented here are 32 T cell receptor beta chains from one specimen sequenced in a study of blood T cells in healthy people across ages. The use of a sample-barcoded 5' primer and a J-beta primer mix characterized a second PCR of about 7 to 12 cycles. In TCRdb, the 5' RACE reads were re-called with MiXCR into one record per CDR3 protein. The sample contains fewer than 950,000 distinct CDR3 sequences, around 34% of which appear only once. The specimen sequenced was blood. The origin of the receptors is a man younger than 35 in good health.

V is TRBV4-3 and J is TRBJ2-1; D is perhaps TRBD1 or TRBD2 (6 bases each). The germline V and J ends were trimmed by 0 bases and 6 bases, with 21 bases remaining between them. Germline CDR1 reads LGHNA; CDR2 reads YSLEER. The CDR3 runs 18 residues. The CDR3 sequence is CASSQDLSSGAGGNEQFF. Here the CDR3 DNA reads TGCGCCAGCAGCCAAGATTTGTCGTCGGGGGCTGGGGGCAATGAGCAGTTCTTC.

This clonotype was observed a few times. The gene calls are TRBV4-2 and TRBJ1-1; D remains ambiguous. CDR3 size: 15 residues. Germline CDR1 and CDR2: LGHNA and YNFKEQ. Trimming shortened V by 0 bases and J by 0 bases, and 8 bases separated the two germline ends. The CDR3 DNA reads as TGTGCCAGCAGCCAAGAGTTTTGGGTGAACACTGAAGCTTTCTTT. Translating it yields CASSQEFWVNTEAFF.

V usage is TRBV5-1 and J usage is TRBJ1-1; the D is unclear. The V end was cut by 3 bases, the J end by 5 bases, with 11 bases between. The CDR3 totals 13 residues. Germline CDR1 SGHRS, CDR2 YFSETQ. CDR3 nucleotides: TGCGCCAGCAGCTGGAATGGGATTACTGAAGCTTTCTTT. Translation gives CASSWNGITEAFF.

The table lists this clonotype with a few counts. The chain links TRBV10-3 to TRBJ1-3, with 8 bases identical to TRBD1. CDR1 ENHRY and CDR2 SYGVKD come from the germline V gene. This CDR3 has 12 amino acids. The V and J ends lost 11 bases and 4 bases, in that order; junction bases with no gene match: 4. The CDR3 loop reads CAVGQGGNTIYF. The CDR3, as DNA: TGTGCCGTCGGACAGGGAGGAAACACCATATATTTT.

The chain couples TRBV4-2 to TRBJ1-2; perhaps TRBD1 as D (5 bases). Per the germline V gene, CDR1 is LGHNA and CDR2 is YNFKEQ. Trimming cost V 0 bases and J 2 bases, with 13 bases left between them. The CDR3 extends over 16 amino acids. The CDR3 sequence: CASSQEGQAINYGYTF. CDR3 sequence (DNA): TGTGCCAGCAGCCAAGAGGGGCAGGCGATAAACTATGGCTACACCTTC.

The rearrangement links TRBV5-6 to TRBJ2-2; 10 bases are shared with TRBD1. This CDR3 is 16 amino acids long. V shed 0 bases, J shed 4 bases, and the junction held 3 bases outside the gene matches. Germline assignment: CDR1 SGHDT and CDR2 YYEEEE. The CDR3 region is CASSLGQGALTGELFF. CDR3 bases: TGTGCCAGCAGCTTGGGACAGGGGGCGCTCACCGGGGAGCTGTTTTTT.

On this clonotype: This may arise from a read error, as a much more abundant clone is one base away. This chain uses TRBV28 with TRBJ2-5, with 7 nucleotides matching TRBD1. TRBJ2-1 explains the end of the DNA better; the J call may be wrong. The CDR3 is 15 amino acids. Germline-derived CDR1 and CDR2 are MDHEN and SYDVKM. CDR3 DNA: TGTGCCAGCAGTGATCGGACAGGATGGCAAGAGACCCAGTTCTTC. It encodes CASSDRTGWQETQFF.

This chain uses TRBV15 with TRBJ2-2, with D perhaps assigned TRBD1 or TRBD2 (5 bases each). The germline V gene has CDR1 LNHNV and CDR2 YYDKDF (reference sequence). The CDR3 runs to 14 residues. The V end was cut by 3 bases, the J end by 5 bases, with 10 bases between. The CDR3 nucleotides are TGTGCCACCAGCAGGGGATGGGGGACCGGGGAGCTGTTTTTT. Protein: CATSRGWGTGELFF.

The chain joins TRBV7-9 to TRBJ2-5, with D hard to call. V dropped 7 bases and J dropped 4 bases, with 16 bases sitting between them. The CDR3 loop spans 14 amino acids. Per the germline V gene, CDR1 is SEHNR and CDR2 is FQNEAQ (reference sequence). In DNA, the CDR3 is TGTGCCAGCACCACCCCGGGCCGACTAGAGACCCAGTACTTC. It codes for CASTTPGRLETQYF.

The rearrangement links TRBV7-2 to TRBJ2-1; 8 bases match TRBD2. The CDR3 is 16 residues long. Germline V gives CDR1 SGHTA, CDR2 FQGNSA. Germline trimming cut 5 bases from V and 9 bases from J; bases unmatched to any gene: 15. The CDR3 DNA follows: TGTGCCAGCAGCCCAGCCGGGACTAGGGGCCCCGGTGAGCAGTTCTTC. It yields the protein CASSPAGTRGPGEQFF.

This clonotype has a handful of counts. This rearrangement joins TRBV7-2 to TRBJ1-1; D may be TRBD1 (5 bases). Germline CDR1 and CDR2: SGHTA and FQGNSA. V lost 4 bases, J lost 5 bases, and 14 bases lay in between. This CDR3 region has 14 residues. CDR3 coding DNA: TGTGCCAGCAGCTGGGGGGGTGGAGGGACTGAAGCTTTCTTT. This codes for CASSWGGGGTEAFF.

In the case of this clonotype: A clone one base away is much larger, so this may be a read error. This chain links TRBV5-1 with TRBJ1-2; 7 bases are shared with TRBD1. The CDR3 length is 13 residues. J was trimmed by 6 bases and V by 7 bases; bases with no gene match: 9. The germline V gene has CDR1 SGHRS and CDR2 YFSETQ. The CDR3 reads CASGPTGVNGYTF. The CDR3 DNA reads TGCGCCAGCGGCCCCACAGGGGTAAATGGCTACACCTTC. Variable domain in full (rest from reference TRBV5-1 and TRBJ1-2): KAGVTQTPRYLIKTRGQQVTLSCSPISGHRSVSWYQQTPGQGLQFLFEYFSETQRNKGNFPGRFSGRQFSNSRSEMNVSTLELGDSALYLCASGPTGVNGYTFGSGTRLTVV.

This clonotype was found a few times. V gene TRBV2 combines with J gene TRBJ2-5; D is uncertain. V was trimmed by 10 bases and J by 1 base, leaving 13 bases between them. Germline V gene data show CDR1 as SNHLY and CDR2 as FYNNEI. CDR3 length: 13 residues. Here the CDR3 DNA reads TGTGCCACCCATGACGGACGCCAAGAGACCCAGTACTTC. This codes for CATHDGRQETQYF.

This clonotype has only a few counts. The chain is built from TRBV5-1 and TRBJ2-1; 10 bases map to TRBD1. The length of the CDR3 is 15 residues. CDR1 is SGHRS and CDR2 is YFSETQ in the germline V gene. The junction had 7 bases not matched to a gene; V was cut back by 4 bases and J by 6 bases. The CDR3 DNA sequence: TGCGCCAGCAGCCACACGGGACAGGGGATCAATGAGCAGTTCTTC. This translates into CASSHTGQGINEQFF.

A remark on this clonotype: A far larger clone is only one base removed, so a read error is likely. Here the CDR3 DNA reads TGTGCCAGCAGCACCGACAATGAGCAGTTCTTC. Protein product: CASSTDNEQFF. This chain connects TRBV7-2 to TRBJ2-1; D unclear. The CDR3 contains 11 residues. Between the trimmed V and J ends, which lost 5 bases and 5 bases, there was a span of 4 bases. Germline V gene data show CDR1 as SGHTA and CDR2 as FQGNSA.

The sample holds a few counts of this clonotype. The chain combines TRBV28 with TRBJ2-7; 10 bases are a match to TRBD2. The DNA end favors TRBJ2-5, so the J call may be wrong. The CDR3 extends over 17 amino acids. The V gene's germline CDR1 is MDHEN and CDR2 SYDVKM. The CDR3 spells CASISWGTSVTRGTQYF. Written as DNA, the CDR3 is TGTGCCAGCATCTCCTGGGGGACTAGCGTGACGAGGGGGACCCAGTACTTC.

The J gene is TRBJ2-5, the V gene TRBV7-9, with TRBD1 matching 7 bases. CDR3 size: 14 residues. CDR1 and CDR2 from the germline V gene are SEHNR and FQNEAQ (reference sequence). V trimming: 4 bases; J trimming: 10 bases; junction bases outside the gene matches: 12. The CDR3 loop is CASSSRDRALVQYF. As DNA, the CDR3 is TGTGCCAGCAGCTCCCGCGACAGGGCATTAGTCCAGTACTTC.

This clonotype was detected only a few times. The J gene is TRBJ2-5, the V gene TRBV20-1; 14 nucleotides agree with TRBD2. The CDR3 has 19 residues. Germline V lookup: CDR1 DFQATT, CDR2 SNEGSKA (reference sequence). The junction had 9 bases not matched to a gene; V was cut back by 0 bases and J by 0 bases. CDR3 amino acids: CSARDLGTSGGQYQETQYF. The DNA for the CDR3 is TGCAGTGCTAGAGACCTTGGGACTAGCGGGGGTCAGTACCAAGAGACCCAGTACTTC.

This clonotype was recorded a few times. The rearrangement joins TRBV9 to TRBJ2-5, with 8 bases matching TRBD1. V shed 4 bases, J shed 0 bases, and the junction held 5 bases outside the gene matches. The CDR3 totals 15 residues. Germline V lookup: CDR1 SGDLS, CDR2 YYNGEE. The CDR3 here is CASSLGQGNQETQYF. CDR3 DNA: TGTGCCAGCAGCCTTGGACAGGGAAACCAAGAGACCCAGTACTTC.

In this sample, this clonotype turned up many times. V and J are TRBV12-3 or TRBV12-4 and TRBJ1-2; perhaps TRBD1 as D (5 bases). Trimming took 4 bases from V and 0 from J, leaving 15 bases between them. CDR3 length equals 16 residues. CDR3 residues: CASSSGGGFTNYGYTF. The CDR3 nucleotides read TGTGCCAGCAGTTCCGGGGGGGGATTCACTAACTATGGCTACACCTTC.

The J gene is TRBJ2-7, the V gene TRBV6-5, with a weak D call TRBD2 (5 bases). V was trimmed by 6 bases and J by 4 bases, leaving 13 bases between them. CDR1 is MNHEY, CDR2 SVGAGI, per germline. The CDR3 has 13 amino acids. The CDR3 loop is CASSSGSEYEQYF. The CDR3 region has the DNA TGTGCCAGCAGCTCGGGGTCCGAATACGAGCAGTACTTC.

The table lists this clonotype with many counts. The chain uses TRBV7-9 and TRBJ2-1, with TRBD1 matching 7 bases. The V gene end was trimmed by 4 bases and the J gene end by 2 bases; junction bases not matched to a gene: 5. The length of the CDR3 is 15 residues. CDR1 SEHNR and CDR2 FQNEAQ come from the germline V gene (reference sequence). The CDR3 DNA sequence: TGTGCCAGCAGCTCGTCGGGACAGACCTACAATGAGCAGTTCTTC. As protein: CASSSSGQTYNEQFF.

This chain uses TRBV5-1 with TRBJ2-7; 13 bases map to TRBD2. Germline CDR1 reads SGHRS; CDR2 reads YFSETQ. J was trimmed by 7 bases and V by 2 bases; bases with no gene match: 9. This CDR3 comprises 16 residues. The CDR3 reads CASSFSGTSGVDEQYF. The CDR3 DNA reads TGCGCCAGCAGCTTCTCCGGGACTAGCGGGGTGGATGAGCAGTACTTC.

As regards this clonotype: Only one base separates this from a far larger clonotype, so it likely reflects a read error. The chain carries TRBV12-3 or TRBV12-4 and TRBJ2-1; unclear D gene. The CDR3 totals 11 residues. CDR3 DNA sequence: TGTGCCCGCAGTTCTAGAAATGAGCAGTTCTTC. It yields the protein CARSSRNEQFF.

The rearrangement joins TRBV28 to TRBJ1-5; D gene unclear. This CDR3 has 14 residues. In germline, CDR1 is MDHEN, CDR2 SYDVKM. V was cut by 10 bases and J by 5 bases, with 18 bases left in between. In DNA, the CDR3 is TGTGCCACCACAACTGCTGCAGTGTATCAGCCCCAGCATTTT. This encodes CATTTAAVYQPQHF.

This clonotype was seen ten or more times. V usage is TRBV29-1 and J usage is TRBJ2-3, with D perhaps given as TRBD1 or TRBD2 (5 bases each). Germline CDR1 reads SQVTM; CDR2 reads ANQGSEA. The V and J ends lost 6 bases and 3 bases respectively, with 16 bases between them. CDR3 size: 14 residues. CDR3 bases: TGCAGCGTCCCCGGGACCGTGGGGACAGATACGCAGTATTTT. Translated: CSVPGTVGTDTQYF.

V gene TRBV10-3 combines with J gene TRBJ2-1; perhaps D is TRBD1 or TRBD2 (5 bases each). Germline V CDR1 and CDR2: ENHRY, SYGVKD. Trimming left V 0 bases short and J 0 bases short, with 30 bases between. CDR3 length: 23 amino acids. The CDR3 is CAISESTLPNIGPGPISYNEQFF. The CDR3 region has the DNA TGTGCCATCAGTGAGTCGACTCTACCCAACATCGGGCCGGGACCCATCTCCTACAATGAGCAGTTCTTC.

CDR3 DNA: TGTGCCAGCAGCCGCACAGGGAGACCAGATACGCAGTATTTT. It is translated as CASSRTGRPDTQYF. The chain is built from TRBV12-3 or TRBV12-4 and TRBJ2-3, with D possibly TRBD1 on 6 matching bases. This CDR3 is built from 14 residues. V lost 6 bases and J lost 4, with 14 bases in between.

This chain links TRBV7-9 with TRBJ1-4; D is undetermined. V gave up 5 bases and J gave up 0 bases, with 7 bases separating them. Germline CDR1 reads SEHNR; CDR2 reads FQNEAQ (reference sequence). The CDR3 is 14 amino acids. CDR3 loop: CASSIDATNEKLFF. Here the CDR3 DNA reads TGTGCCAGCAGCATTGACGCAACTAATGAAAAACTGTTTTTT.

This clonotype occurred many times. This rearrangement joins TRBV30 to TRBJ2-6, with D unclear. CDR1 is GTSNPN, CDR2 SVGIG, per germline (reference sequence). The CDR3 runs 12 residues. V gave up 2 bases and J gave up 12 bases, with 11 bases separating them. The CDR3 sequence: CAWSPNLGVLTF. CDR3 DNA: TGTGCCTGGAGTCCTAACCTTGGCGTCCTGACTTTC.

This rearrangement joins TRBV9 to TRBJ2-1, with TRBD2 identical over 7 bases. The germline V gene encodes CDR1 SGDLS and CDR2 YYNGEE. J gave up 0 bases and V 2 bases, and 5 bases lay outside the gene matches. The CDR3 is made up of 16 amino acids. The CDR3 is CASSVYGGISYNEQFF. The CDR3 DNA sequence: TGTGCCAGCAGCGTGTACGGGGGGATCTCCTACAATGAGCAGTTCTTC.

A few counts support this clonotype. CDR3 in DNA: TGTGCCAGCACCCCAGGACAGGGAGGCCCCCTCCACTTT. Its protein product is CASTPGQGGPLHF. J is TRBJ1-6 and V is TRBV6-2 or TRBV6-3, with 8 positions matching TRBD1. The CDR3 has 13 amino acids. The J segment lost 13 bases and the V segment lost 7 bases, leaving 9 bases of the junction unmatched. The germline V gene has CDR1 MNHEY and CDR2 SVGEGT.